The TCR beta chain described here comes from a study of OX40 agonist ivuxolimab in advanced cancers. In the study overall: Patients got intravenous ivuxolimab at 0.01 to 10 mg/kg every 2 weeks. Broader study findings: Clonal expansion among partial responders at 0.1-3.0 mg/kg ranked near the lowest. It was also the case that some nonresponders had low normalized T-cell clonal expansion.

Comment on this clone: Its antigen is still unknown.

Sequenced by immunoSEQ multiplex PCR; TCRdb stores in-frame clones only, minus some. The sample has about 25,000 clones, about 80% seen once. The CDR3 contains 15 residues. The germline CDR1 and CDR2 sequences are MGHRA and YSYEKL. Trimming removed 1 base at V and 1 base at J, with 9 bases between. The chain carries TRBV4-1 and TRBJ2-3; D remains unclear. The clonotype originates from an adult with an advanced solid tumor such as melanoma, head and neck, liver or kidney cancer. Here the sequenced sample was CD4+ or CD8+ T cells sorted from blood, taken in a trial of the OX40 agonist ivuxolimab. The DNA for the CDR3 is TGCGCCAGCAGCCAAGTGCCAGGCCGCACAGATACGCAGTATTTT. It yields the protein CASSQVPGRTDTQYF.